This T cell receptor beta chain was obtained from a study of shared T cell receptors in the human thymus. The J segment lost 2 bases and the V segment lost 6 bases, leaving 5 bases of the junction unmatched. CDR1 and CDR2 from the germline V gene are MNHEY and SMNVEV (reference sequence). The CDR3 has 16 residues. The data were produced by immunoSEQ multiplex PCR, yet TCRdb's version contains in-frame clones alone and is incomplete. The table has some 760,000 clones, 80% to 90% seen once. These data are also associated with another study on human thymus T cells. As reported in that work: Thymus tissue was removed during corrective cardiac surgery. Repertoires from thymus and blood appeared to show biased V and J gene usage. Related studies found that unrelated individuals share highly overlapping thymic repertoires.

The source material was thymocytes. The source is a girl in the first two years of life with a congenital heart defect. The V and J genes are TRBV27 and TRBJ2-3, with 13 bases fitting TRBD2. CDR3: CASRKGLAGLTDTQYF. The CDR3 nucleotides are TGTGCCAGCAGGAAGGGACTAGCGGGGCTCACAGATACGCAGTATTTT.